The TCR beta chain under discussion was sequenced for a study of T cell repertoires in cytomegalovirus infection. About the research overall: Public TCR beta signature analysis indicated the presence of both CMV infection and matching HLA type.

The study's findings and limits: What dominated the ex vivo response were HLA-C-restricted CMV-specific TCR beta clonotypes. Carriers of CMV and the relevant HLA type were discriminated by public TCR beta frequency.

TCRdb reprocessed the reads with MiXCR, giving one entry per CDR3 protein. The sample includes roughly 320,000 distinct CDR3 sequences, roughly a tenth seen only once; the top ten take 2.5%. With regard to this clonotype: The antigen remains undetermined.

The germline V gene has CDR1 KGHSH and CDR2 LQKENI. V shed 4 bases and J shed 8 bases, with 20 bases lying between them. The CDR3 has 15 amino acids. The chain employs TRBV18 and TRBJ1-2, with D tentatively TRBD1 (5 bases). The receptor's source is a human donor in good health (CMV status not recorded). Some clones in this sample may be carry-over from other donors' samples. Sequencing was carried out using PBMCs. The CDR3 loop reads CASSLRQGEGGGYTF. The CDR3 DNA is TGTGCCAGCTCACTCCGCCAGGGAGAAGGAGGAGGCTACACCTTC. The full variable domain, with the rest looked up from reference TRBV18 and TRBJ1-2, is NAGVMQNPRHLVRRRGQEARLRCSPMKGHSHVYWYRQLPEEGLKFMVYLQKENIIDESGMPKERFSAEFPKEGPSILRIQQVVRGDSAAYFCASSLRQGEGGGYTFGSGTRLTVV.